Sequencing of this T cell receptor beta chain was carried out in a study of glioma-infiltrating T cells. About this clonotype itself: Its antigen is not identified. A read error may explain this, as a much larger clone is one base away.

The germline V gene has CDR1 MDHEN and CDR2 SYDVKM. CDR3 length: 14 amino acids. V was trimmed by 7 bases and J by 0 bases, leaving 11 bases between them. TCR alpha and beta CDR3 regions were amplified from RNA using iRepertoire nested multiplex PCR. TCRdb analysed the multiplex PCR reads with MiXCR anew, one entry per CDR3 protein. The table has 300,000 to 400,000 distinct CDR3 sequences, around 38% seen once; the top ten hold more than 10%. Whole-study results and caveats: Above-expected tissue-blood divergence occurred in all gliomas, most in low-grade ones.

The TCR comes from a human donor with low-grade glioma or glioblastoma, undergoing nonglioma brain surgery, or in good health (not recorded which). What was sequenced was glioma tissue, nonneoplastic brain tissue, or PBMCs (not recorded which). The J gene is TRBJ2-3, the V gene TRBV28; D unresolved. CDR3 bases: TGTGCCAGCACTGCCGGTCCTAGCACAGATACGCAGTATTTT. Its translation is CASTAGPSTDTQYF. Variable domain in full (rest from reference TRBV28 and TRBJ2-3): DVKVTQSSRYLVKRTGEKVFLECVQDMDHENMFWYRQDPGLGLRLIYFSYDVKMKEKGDIPEGYSVSREKKERFSLILESASTNQTSMYLCASTAGPSTDTQYFGPGTRLTVL.